This T cell receptor (beta chain) emerged from a study of blood T cell repertoires in COVID-19. Study-level information: Acute-phase and convalescent COVID-19 samples originated in the United States, Italy and Spain.

As handled by the study authors: Estimates of nucleated cell counts were drawn from the amplification of reference gene primers. Some clones are missing from TCRdb's copy, which holds only in-frame ones; the method was immunoSEQ multiplex PCR. V and J calls and clone size are copied from that table; D and trimming were computed from the DNA. Of roughly 140,000 clones listed, more than 70% are singletons. Trimming cost V 0 bases and J 6 bases; bases outside gene matches: 12. The CDR3 has 18 residues. Looked up from germline, CDR1 is LNHNV and CDR2 is YYDKDF (reference sequence). The chain carries TRBV15 and TRBJ2-2, with 8 bases that match TRBD2. This sequence was found in a woman aged 45-65 years with acute or convalescent COVID-19. The sequencing input was peripheral blood. The CDR3 DNA is TGTGCCACCAGCAGAGATATTTTCGGGGGGGCTTTGGCCGGGGAGCTGTTTTTT. Protein sequence: CATSRDIFGGALAGELFF.